The table lists the clone carrying this T cell receptor beta chain with a few counts. Its antigen is currently unknown. The germline CDR1 and CDR2 sequences are LNHDA and SQIVND (reference sequence). V was trimmed by 3 bases and J by 10 bases, leaving 10 bases between them. The CDR3 runs to 13 residues. A multiplex PCR was run with 60 Vbeta primers and 13 Jbeta primers. Using immunoSEQ multiplex PCR, the repertoire was profiled, and TCRdb retains in-frame clones only, with some absent. This table has approximately 150,000 clones, roughly 70% appearing once. The source of the sample is a study of cytomegalovirus exposure and HLA in healthy donors. Points from the study as a whole: A later analysis by the authors found several of the most significant clusters apparently linked to common viral pathogens. A missense DCLRE1C variant was associated with V- and J-gene trimming of TCR beta chains in a later analysis, and an independent cohort replicated the association. Sequencing likely produced, as an artifact, a cluster of highly shared sequence variants. Overall, about 160 TCR beta chains were annotated as cytomegalovirus-associated.

The TCR comes from a man aged 25-45 years in good health and CMV-seropositive. The chain has TRBV19 and TRBJ1-6; D gene unclear. The specimen was PBMCs. The CDR3 DNA reads TGTGCCAGTAGTATCGGTTCGGGGTCACCCCTCCACTTT. It is translated as CASSIGSGSPLHF.